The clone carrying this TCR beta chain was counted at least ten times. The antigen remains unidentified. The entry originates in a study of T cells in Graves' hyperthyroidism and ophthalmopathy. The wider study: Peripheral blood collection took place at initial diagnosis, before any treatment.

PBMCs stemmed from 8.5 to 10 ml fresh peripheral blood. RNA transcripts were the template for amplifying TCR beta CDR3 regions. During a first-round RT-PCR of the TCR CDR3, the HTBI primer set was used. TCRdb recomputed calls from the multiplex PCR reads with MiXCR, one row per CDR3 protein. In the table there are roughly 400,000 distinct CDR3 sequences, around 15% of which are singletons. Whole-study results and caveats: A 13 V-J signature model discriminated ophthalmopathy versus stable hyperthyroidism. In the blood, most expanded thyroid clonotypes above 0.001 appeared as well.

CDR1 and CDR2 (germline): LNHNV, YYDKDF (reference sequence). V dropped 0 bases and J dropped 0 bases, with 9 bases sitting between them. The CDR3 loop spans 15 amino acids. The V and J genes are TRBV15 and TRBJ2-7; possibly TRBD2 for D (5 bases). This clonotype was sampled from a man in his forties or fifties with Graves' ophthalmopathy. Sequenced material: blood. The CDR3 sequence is CATSRDDGGSYEQYF. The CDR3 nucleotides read TGTGCCACCAGCAGAGATGACGGAGGCTCCTACGAGCAGTACTTC.